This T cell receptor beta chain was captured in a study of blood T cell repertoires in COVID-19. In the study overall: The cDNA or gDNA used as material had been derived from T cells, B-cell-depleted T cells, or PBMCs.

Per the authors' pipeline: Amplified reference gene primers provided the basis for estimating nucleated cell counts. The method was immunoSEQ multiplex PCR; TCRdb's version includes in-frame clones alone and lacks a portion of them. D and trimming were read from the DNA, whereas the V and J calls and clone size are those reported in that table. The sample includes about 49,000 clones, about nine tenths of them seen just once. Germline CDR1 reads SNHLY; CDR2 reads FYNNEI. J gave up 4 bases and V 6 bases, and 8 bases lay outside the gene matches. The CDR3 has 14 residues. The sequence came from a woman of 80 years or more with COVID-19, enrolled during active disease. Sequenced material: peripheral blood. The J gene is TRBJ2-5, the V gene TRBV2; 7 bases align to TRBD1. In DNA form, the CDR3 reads TGTGCCAGCAGAATGACAGGGCCCTCAGAGACCCAGTACTTC. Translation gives CASRMTGPSETQYF.